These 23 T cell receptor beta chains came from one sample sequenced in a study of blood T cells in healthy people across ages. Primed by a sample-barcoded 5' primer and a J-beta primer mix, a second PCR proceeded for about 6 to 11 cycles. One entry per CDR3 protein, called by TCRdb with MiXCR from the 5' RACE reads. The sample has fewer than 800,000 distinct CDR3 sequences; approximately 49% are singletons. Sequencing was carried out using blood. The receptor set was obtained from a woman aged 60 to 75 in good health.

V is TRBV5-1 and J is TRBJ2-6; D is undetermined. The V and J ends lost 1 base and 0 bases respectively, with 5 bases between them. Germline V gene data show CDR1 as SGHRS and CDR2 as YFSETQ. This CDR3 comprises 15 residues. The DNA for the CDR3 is TGCGCCAGCAGCTTGATCCACTCTGGGGCCAACGTCCTGACTTTC. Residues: CASSLIHSGANVLTF.

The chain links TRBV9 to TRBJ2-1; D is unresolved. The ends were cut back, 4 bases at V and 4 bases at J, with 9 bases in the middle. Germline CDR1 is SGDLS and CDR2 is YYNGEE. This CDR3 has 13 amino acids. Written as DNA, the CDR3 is TGTGCCAGCAGCTGCAACCTTTACAATGAGCAGTTCTTC. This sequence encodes CASSCNLYNEQFF.

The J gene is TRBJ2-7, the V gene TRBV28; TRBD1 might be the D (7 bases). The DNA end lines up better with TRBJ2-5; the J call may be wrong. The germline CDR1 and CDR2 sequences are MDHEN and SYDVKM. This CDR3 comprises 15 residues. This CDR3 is CASSLFRGDQETQYF. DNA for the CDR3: TGTGCCAGCAGTTTATTCAGGGGGGACCAAGAGACCCAGTACTTC.

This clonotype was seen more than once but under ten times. The CDR3 nucleotides read TGTGCCAGCAGCGATTACAGGGGGGCGTACAATGAGCAGTTCTTC. Translation: CASSDYRGAYNEQFF. J is TRBJ2-1 and V is TRBV7-2; 8 bases align to TRBD1. Per the germline V gene, CDR1 is SGHTA and CDR2 is FQGNSA. With 5 bases clipped from V and 4 bases from J, the junction kept 7 bases outside the gene matches. This CDR3 comprises 15 residues.

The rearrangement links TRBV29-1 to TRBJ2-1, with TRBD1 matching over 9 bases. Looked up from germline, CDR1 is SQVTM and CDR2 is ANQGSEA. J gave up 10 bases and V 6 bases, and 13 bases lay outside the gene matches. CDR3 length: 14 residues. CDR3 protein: CSVDSGTGSGEQFF. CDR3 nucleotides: TGCAGCGTCGACTCCGGGACAGGGTCAGGGGAGCAGTTCTTC.

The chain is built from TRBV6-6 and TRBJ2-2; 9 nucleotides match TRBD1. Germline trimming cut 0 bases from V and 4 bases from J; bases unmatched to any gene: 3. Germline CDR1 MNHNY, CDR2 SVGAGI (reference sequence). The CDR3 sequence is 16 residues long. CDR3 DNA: TGTGCCAGCAGTTACTCAGGACAGGGGTTCACCGGGGAGCTGTTTTTT. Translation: CASSYSGQGFTGELFF.

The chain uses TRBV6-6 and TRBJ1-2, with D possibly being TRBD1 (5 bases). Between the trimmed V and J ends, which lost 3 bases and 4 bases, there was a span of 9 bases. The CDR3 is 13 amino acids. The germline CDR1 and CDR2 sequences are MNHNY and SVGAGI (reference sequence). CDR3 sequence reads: CASSYAGTYGYTF. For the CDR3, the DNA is TGTGCCAGCAGTTATGCGGGGACCTATGGCTACACCTTC.

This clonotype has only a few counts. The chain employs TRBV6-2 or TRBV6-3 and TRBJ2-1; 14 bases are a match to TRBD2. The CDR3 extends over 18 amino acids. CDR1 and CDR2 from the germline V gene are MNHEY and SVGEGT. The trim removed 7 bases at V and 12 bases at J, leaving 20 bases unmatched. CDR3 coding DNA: TGTGCCAGCACCGACGGGACTAGCGGGAGTTTCGGCCATCGGCGGCAGTTCTTC. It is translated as CASTDGTSGSFGHRRQFF.

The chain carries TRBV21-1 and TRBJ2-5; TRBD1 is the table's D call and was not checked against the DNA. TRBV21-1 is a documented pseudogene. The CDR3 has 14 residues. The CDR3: CASSTYRAQETQYF. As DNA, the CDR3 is TGTGCCAGCAGCACCTACAGGGCCCAAGAGACCCAGTACTTC.

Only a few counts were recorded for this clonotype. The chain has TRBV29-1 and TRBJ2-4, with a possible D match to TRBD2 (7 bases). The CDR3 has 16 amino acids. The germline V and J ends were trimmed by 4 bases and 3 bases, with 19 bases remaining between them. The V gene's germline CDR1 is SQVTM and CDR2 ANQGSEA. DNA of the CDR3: TGCAGCGTTGCCCAACAGGGCGGGGGTCGCAAAAACATTCAGTACTTC. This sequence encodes CSVAQQGGGRKNIQYF.

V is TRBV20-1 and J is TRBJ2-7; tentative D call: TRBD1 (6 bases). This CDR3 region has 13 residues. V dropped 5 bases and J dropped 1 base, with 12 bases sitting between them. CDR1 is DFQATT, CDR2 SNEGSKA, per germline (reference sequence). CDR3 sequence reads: CSAWDIKSYEQYF. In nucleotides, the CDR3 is TGCAGTGCTTGGGACATTAAATCCTACGAGCAGTACTTC.

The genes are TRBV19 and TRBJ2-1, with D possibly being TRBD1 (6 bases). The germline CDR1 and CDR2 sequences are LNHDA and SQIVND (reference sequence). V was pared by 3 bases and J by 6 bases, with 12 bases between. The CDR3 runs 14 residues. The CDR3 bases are TGTGCCAGTAGTATTGGGGGCGTAGGCAATGAGCAGTTCTTC. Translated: CASSIGGVGNEQFF. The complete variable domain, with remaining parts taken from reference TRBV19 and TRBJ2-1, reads DGGITQSPKYLFRKEGQNVTLSCEQNLNHDAMYWYRQDPGQGLRLIYYSQIVNDFQKGDIAEGYSVSREKKESFPLTVTSAQKNPTAFYLCASSIGGVGNEQFFGPGTRLTVL.

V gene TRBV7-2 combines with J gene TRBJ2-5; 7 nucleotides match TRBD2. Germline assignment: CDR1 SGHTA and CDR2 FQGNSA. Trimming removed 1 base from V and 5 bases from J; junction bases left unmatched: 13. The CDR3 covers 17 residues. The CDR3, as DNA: TGTGCCAGCAGCTTAGACCGGGCTAGCGGCCGGGGGGAGACCCAGTACTTC. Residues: CASSLDRASGRGETQYF.

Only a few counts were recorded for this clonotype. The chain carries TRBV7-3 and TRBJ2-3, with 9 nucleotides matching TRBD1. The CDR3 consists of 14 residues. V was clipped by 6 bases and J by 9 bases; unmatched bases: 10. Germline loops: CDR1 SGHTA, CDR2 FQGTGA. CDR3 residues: CASSRTGAGGTQYF. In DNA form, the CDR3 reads TGTGCCAGCAGTCGGACAGGGGCCGGGGGGACGCAGTATTTT.

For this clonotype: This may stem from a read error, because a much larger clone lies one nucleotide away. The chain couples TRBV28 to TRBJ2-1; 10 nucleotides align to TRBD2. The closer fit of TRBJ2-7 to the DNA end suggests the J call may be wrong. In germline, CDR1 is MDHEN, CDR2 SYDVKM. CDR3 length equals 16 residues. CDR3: CASSLPSGGSYNEQYF. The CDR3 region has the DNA TGTGCCAGCAGTTTGCCTAGCGGGGGTTCCTACAATGAGCAGTACTTC.

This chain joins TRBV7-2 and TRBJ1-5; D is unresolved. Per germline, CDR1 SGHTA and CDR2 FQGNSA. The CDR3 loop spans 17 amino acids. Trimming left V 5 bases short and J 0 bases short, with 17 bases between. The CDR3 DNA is TGTGCCAGCAGCCAAACGAATCCCTGGAATAGCAATCAGCCCCAGCATTTT. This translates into CASSQTNPWNSNQPQHF. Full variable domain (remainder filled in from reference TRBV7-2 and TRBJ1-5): GAGVSQSPSNKVTEKGKDVELRCDPISGHTALYWYRQSLGQGLEFLIYFQGNSAPDKSGLPSDRFSAERTGGSVSTLTIQRTQQEDSAVYLCASSQTNPWNSNQPQHFGDGTRLSIL.

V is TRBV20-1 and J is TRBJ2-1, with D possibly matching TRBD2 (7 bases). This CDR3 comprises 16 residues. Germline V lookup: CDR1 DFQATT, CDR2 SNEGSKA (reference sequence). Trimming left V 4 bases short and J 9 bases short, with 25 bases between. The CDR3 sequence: CSAKGGEGPQYGEQFF. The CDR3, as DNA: TGCAGTGCTAAGGGGGGGGAGGGCCCTCAGTACGGTGAGCAGTTCTTC.

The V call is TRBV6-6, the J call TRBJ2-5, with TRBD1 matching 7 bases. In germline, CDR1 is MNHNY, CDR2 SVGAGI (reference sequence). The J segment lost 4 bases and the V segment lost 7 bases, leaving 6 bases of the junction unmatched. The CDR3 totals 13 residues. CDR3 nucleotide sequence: TGTGCCAGCAATACCGACAGGGCAGAGACCCAGTACTTC. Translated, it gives CASNTDRAETQYF.

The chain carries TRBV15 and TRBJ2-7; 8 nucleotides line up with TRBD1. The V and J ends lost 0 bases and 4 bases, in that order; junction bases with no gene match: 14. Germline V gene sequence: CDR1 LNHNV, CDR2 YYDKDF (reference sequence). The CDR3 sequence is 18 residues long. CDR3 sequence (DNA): TGTGCCACCAGCAGAGATCAGGGGACAGGCATCGGAGTATACGAGCAGTACTTC. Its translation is CATSRDQGTGIGVYEQYF.

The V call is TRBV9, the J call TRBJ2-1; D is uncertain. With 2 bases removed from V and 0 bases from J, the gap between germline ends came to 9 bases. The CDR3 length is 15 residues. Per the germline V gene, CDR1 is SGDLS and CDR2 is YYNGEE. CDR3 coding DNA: TGTGCCAGCAGCGTGGGCGCAAACTCCTACAATGAGCAGTTCTTC. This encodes CASSVGANSYNEQFF.

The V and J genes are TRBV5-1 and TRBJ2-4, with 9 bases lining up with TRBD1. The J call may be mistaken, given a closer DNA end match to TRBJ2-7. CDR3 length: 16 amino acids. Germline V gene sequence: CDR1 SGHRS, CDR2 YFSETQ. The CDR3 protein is CASSLGPRQGAYEQYF. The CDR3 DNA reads TGCGCCAGCAGCTTGGGGCCAAGACAGGGGGCCTACGAGCAGTACTTC.

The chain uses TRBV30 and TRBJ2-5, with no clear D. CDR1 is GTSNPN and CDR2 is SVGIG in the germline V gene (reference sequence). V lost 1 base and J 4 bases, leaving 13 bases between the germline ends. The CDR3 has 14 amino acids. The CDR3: CAWSGAILSETQYF. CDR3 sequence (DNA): TGTGCCTGGAGTGGGGCGATTCTGTCAGAGACCCAGTACTTC.

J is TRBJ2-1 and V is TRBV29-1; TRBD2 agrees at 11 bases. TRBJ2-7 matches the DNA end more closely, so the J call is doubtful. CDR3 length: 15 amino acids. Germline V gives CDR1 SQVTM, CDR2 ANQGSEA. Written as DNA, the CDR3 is TGCAGCGTTGAGCGACTAGCGGGAAAATACAATGAGCAGTACTTC. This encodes CSVERLAGKYNEQYF.